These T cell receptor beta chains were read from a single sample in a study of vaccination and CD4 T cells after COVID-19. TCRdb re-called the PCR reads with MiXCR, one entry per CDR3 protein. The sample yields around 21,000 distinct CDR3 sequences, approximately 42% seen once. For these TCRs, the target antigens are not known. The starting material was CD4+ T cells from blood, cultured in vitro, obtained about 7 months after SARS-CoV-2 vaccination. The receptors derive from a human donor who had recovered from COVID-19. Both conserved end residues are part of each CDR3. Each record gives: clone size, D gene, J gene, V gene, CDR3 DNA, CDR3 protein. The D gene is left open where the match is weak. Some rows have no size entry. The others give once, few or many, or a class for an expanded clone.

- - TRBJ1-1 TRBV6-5 TGTGCCAGCAGTTACCAGGGGACGAACACTGAAGCTTTCTTT CASSYQGTNTEAFF
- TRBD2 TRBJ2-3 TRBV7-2 TGTGCCAGCAGCTTAGAGGCTAGCGGGAGTACAGATACGCAGTATTTT CASSLEASGSTDTQYF
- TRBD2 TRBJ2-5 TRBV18 TGTGCCAGCTCACCTGCGGGAGGAAGGGAGACCCAGTACTTC CASSPAGGRETQYF
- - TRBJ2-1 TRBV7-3 TGTGCCAGCAGCTCTCAGGGGCGGGATGAGCAGTTCTTC CASSSQGRDEQFF
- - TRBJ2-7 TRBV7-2 TGTGCCAGCAGCTTATTTACTAGTCTCGACGAGCAGTACTTC CASSLFTSLDEQYF
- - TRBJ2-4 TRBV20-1 TGCAGTGCTACATTCGGCATTCAGTACTTC CSATFGIQYF
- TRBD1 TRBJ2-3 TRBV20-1 TGCAGCCAAAAAGGGACAGTCAGCACAGATACGCAGTATTTT CSQKGTVSTDTQYF
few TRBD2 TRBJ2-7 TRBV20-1 TGCAGTGCCACCCCCCTCACTAGCGGGAGTGGTTACGAGCAGTACTTC CSATPLTSGSGYEQYF
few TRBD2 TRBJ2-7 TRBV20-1 TGCAGTGCCATGGGACTAGCGGGGGCCTACTCCTACGAGCAGTACTTC CSAMGLAGAYSYEQYF
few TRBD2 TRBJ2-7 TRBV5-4 TGTGCCAGCAGCGCCCACGTGGCTAGCGGGAGACCCTACGAGCAGTACTTC CASSAHVASGRPYEQYF
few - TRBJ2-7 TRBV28 TGTGCCAGCAGTACCTCAAGAGAGGTCTACGAGCAGTACTTC CASSTSREVYEQYF
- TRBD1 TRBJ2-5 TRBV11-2 TGTGCCAGCAGCCGGAATAGGGCAGGGGGCCAAGAGACCCAGTACTTC CASSRNRAGGQETQYF
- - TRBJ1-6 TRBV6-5 TGTGCCAGCAGTTACTCGATTCGGCAATCACCCCTCCACTTT CASSYSIRQSPLHF
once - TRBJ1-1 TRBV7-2 TGTGCCAGCAGCTTAGGGGGGGGAGGTGGGAGCACTGAAGCTTTCTTT CASSLGGGGGSTEAFF
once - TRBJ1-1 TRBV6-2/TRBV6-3 TGTGCCAGCAGATGGAGTGACACTGAAGCTTTCTTT CASRWSDTEAFF
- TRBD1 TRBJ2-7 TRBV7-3 TGTGCCAGCAGCTTATACAGGGGATCGTCGTACGAGCAGTACTTC CASSLYRGSSYEQYF
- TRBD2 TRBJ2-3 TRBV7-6 TGTGCCAGCAGCTATCGACTAGCGGGATTCACAGATACGCAGTATTTT CASSYRLAGFTDTQYF
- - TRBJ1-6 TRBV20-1 TGCAGTGCTAGAGAACACATCATCGGGACTTTCAATTCACCCCTCCACTTT CSAREHIIGTFNSPLHF
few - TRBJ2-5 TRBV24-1 TGTGCCACCAGTGATCCCTCGGCAGGGTATGTGGCGACCCAGTACTTC CATSDPSAGYVATQYF
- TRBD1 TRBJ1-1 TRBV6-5 TGTGCCAGCAGTTTAACAACGGACAGGGCTGGGGCTTTCTTT CASSLTTDRAGAFF
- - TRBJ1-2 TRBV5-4 TGTGCCAGCAGCTTGGGTGAATCCTCCGATGGCTACACCTTC CASSLGESSDGYTF
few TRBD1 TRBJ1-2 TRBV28 TGTGCCAGCAGTTCCCCAGGGACAGCATTGGGCTACACCTTC CASSSPGTALGYTF
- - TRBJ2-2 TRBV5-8 TGTGCCAGCAGCTTGTGGGACACCGGGGAGCTGTTTTTT CASSLWDTGELFF
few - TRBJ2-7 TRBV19 TGTGCCAGTAGTATAGCGGACGAGCAGTACTTC CASSIADEQYF
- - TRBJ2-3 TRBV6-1 TGTGCCAGCAGAACCGAAGGGAACTTGGTTACGCAGTATTTT CASRTEGNLVTQYF
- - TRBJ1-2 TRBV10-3 TGTGCCATCAGTGTAAGGGCCGACAGCCCTAGCTATGGCTACACCTTC CAISVRADSPSYGYTF
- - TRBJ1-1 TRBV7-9 TGTGCCAGCAGCTCACAAGAGAACACTGAAGCTTTCTTT CASSSQENTEAFF
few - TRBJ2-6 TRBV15 TGTGCCACCACCCAGACAGTGCGCTCTGGGGCCAACGTCCTGACTTTC CATTQTVRSGANVLTF
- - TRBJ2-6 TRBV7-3 TGTGCCAGCAGCTTAATAGGCAGCTCTGGGGCCAACGTCCTGACTTTC CASSLIGSSGANVLTF
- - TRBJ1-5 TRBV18 TGTGCCAGCTCAACTCAGGGCAAGCCCCAGCATTTT CASSTQGKPQHF
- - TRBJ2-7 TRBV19 TGTGCCAGTAGTACTTACAGGGACCCCTACGAGCAGTACTTC CASSTYRDPYEQYF
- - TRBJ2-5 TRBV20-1 TGCAGTGGGCAGCAAGAGACCCAGTACTTC CSGQQETQYF
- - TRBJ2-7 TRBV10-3 TGTGCCATCAGTGAGTCGGACTCCTACGAGCAGTACTTC CAISESDSYEQYF
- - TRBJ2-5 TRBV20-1 - CSARSHLSGGAAGELFFGETQYF
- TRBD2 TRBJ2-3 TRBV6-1 TGTGCCAGCCGCAGACTAGCGGGGGGAGATACGCAGTATTTT CASRRLAGGDTQYF
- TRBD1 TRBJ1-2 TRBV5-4 TGTGCCAGCAGCTTGGCCGGGACAGGGGGCGCGGGCGGCTACACCTTC CASSLAGTGGAGGYTF
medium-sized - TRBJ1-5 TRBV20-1 TGCAGTGCTAACAAAGACAGTGGAAATAGCAATCAGCCCCAGCATTTT CSANKDSGNSNQPQHF
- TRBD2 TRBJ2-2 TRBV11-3 TGTGCCAGCAGCCATCGCCCGGGACTAGCGGTTGATAACACCGGGGAGCTGTTTTTT CASSHRPGLAVDNTGELFF
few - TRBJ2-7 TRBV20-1 TGCAGTGCTAGTGGGTCCGGCCACGAGCAGTACTTC CSASGSGHEQYF